This T cell receptor (beta chain) was obtained from a study of OX40 agonist ivuxolimab in advanced cancers. The protocol was immunoSEQ multiplex PCR, while the TCRdb copy is restricted to in-frame clones and leaves out a portion. The sample records about 34,000 clones, approximately 89% being singletons. Per germline, CDR1 LNHDA and CDR2 SQIVND (reference sequence). Deletions cut 6 bases from V and 0 bases from J, with 8 bases between. The CDR3 length is 13 residues. This TCR derives from an adult with an advanced solid tumor such as melanoma, head and neck, liver or kidney cancer. The V and J genes are TRBV19 and TRBJ1-1; D gene uncertain. Source: CD4+ or CD8+ T cells sorted from blood, taken in a trial of the OX40 agonist ivuxolimab. The CDR3 region is CASRGDLNTEAFF. The CDR3, as DNA: TGTGCCAGTAGAGGTGACTTGAACACTGAAGCTTTCTTT.